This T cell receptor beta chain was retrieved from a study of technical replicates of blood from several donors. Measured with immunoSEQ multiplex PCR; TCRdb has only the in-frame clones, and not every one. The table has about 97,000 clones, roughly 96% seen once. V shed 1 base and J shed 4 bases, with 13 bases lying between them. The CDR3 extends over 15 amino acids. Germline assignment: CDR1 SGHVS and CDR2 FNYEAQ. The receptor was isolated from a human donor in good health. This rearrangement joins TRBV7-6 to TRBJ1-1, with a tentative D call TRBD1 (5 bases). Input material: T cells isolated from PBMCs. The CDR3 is CASSLDPPGGTEAFF. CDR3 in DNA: TGTGCCAGCAGCTTAGACCCCCCCGGGGGCACTGAAGCTTTCTTT.